A selection of T cell receptor beta chains follows, all from one sample in a study of blood T cell repertoires in COVID-19. The repertoire was sequenced with immunoSEQ multiplex PCR; TCRdb's copy has only in-frame clones and lacks some. This table has 300,000 to 350,000 clones, approximately 91% appearing once. The sample was PBMCs or T cells enriched from blood (not recorded which). The receptors come from a woman aged 25 to 45 who had been exposed to COVID-19. Each CDR3 is given with its conserved first and last residue. A D gene is named only where the DNA matches it firmly. Rows may omit the clone size; those that give it use once, few, many or a size class.

j_gene	abundance	v_gene	d_gene	CDR3nt	CDR3aa
TRBJ2-3	-	TRBV3-1/TRBV3-2	-	TGTGCCAGCAGCCAAGTTCGCAGGGAAGGTACGCAGTATTTT	CASSQVRREGTQYF
TRBJ1-6	-	TRBV5-1	TRBD1	TGCGCCAGCAGCTTGGCCACAGGGGGCCTATTTTCCAATTCACCCCTCCACTTT	CASSLATGGLFSNSPLHF
TRBJ1-2	-	TRBV4-2	-	TGTGCCAGCAGCCAGGAGGGACGCAATAACTATGGCTACACCTTC	CASSQEGRNNYGYTF
TRBJ2-7	-	TRBV13	TRBD1	TGTGCCAGCAGCGGATCCGGGACAGGGATCTACGAGCAGTACTTC	CASSGSGTGIYEQYF
TRBJ2-4	-	TRBV4-3	TRBD1	TGCGCCAGCAGCCAAGATGAGGGACAGAACATTCAGTACTTC	CASSQDEGQNIQYF
TRBJ2-1	-	TRBV7-2	TRBD2	TGTGCCAGCAGCTATGGGGTGCGGGGGGGCCTGAACAATGAGCAGTTCTTC	CASSYGVRGGLNNEQFF
TRBJ1-6	-	TRBV7-2	-	TGTGCCAGCAGCCCCGCCCGCGGCGAAAGGAATTCACCCCTCCACTTT	CASSPARGERNSPLHF
TRBJ1-4	once	TRBV24-1	-	TGTGCCACCAGTGACTTGAATGCGGCAACTAATGAAAAACTGTTTTTT	CATSDLNAATNEKLFF
TRBJ2-5	-	TRBV5-1	TRBD1	TGCGCCAGCAGCCCGGACAGGGGCCAAGAGACCCAGTACTTC	CASSPDRGQETQYF
TRBJ1-5	-	TRBV6-2/TRBV6-3	TRBD1	TGTGCCAGCAGTAAACGGGGCATAGGCCGGGACAGATATAGCAATCAGCCCCAGCATTTT	CASSKRGIGRDRYSNQPQHF
TRBJ1-2	-	TRBV29-1	-	TGCAGCGTTGAAGCAGAGGGCTATGGCTACACCTTC	CSVEAEGYGYTF
TRBJ1-6	-	TRBV10-3	TRBD1	TGTGCCATCAAGGCGGGACAGGCTAATTCACCCCTCCACTTT	CAIKAGQANSPLHF
TRBJ2-2	-	TRBV10-3	-	TGTGCCATCAGTGGAGTTGACACCGGGGAGCTGTTTTTT	CAISGVDTGELFF
TRBJ2-1	-	TRBV7-2	-	TGTGCCAGCAGCCCCAGCGGGACACCCTCGGATGAGCAGTTCTTC	CASSPSGTPSDEQFF
TRBJ2-1	-	TRBV14	-	TGTGCCAGCAGCCCTCCGTATGGACACTCCTACAATGAGCAGTTCTTC	CASSPPYGHSYNEQFF
TRBJ2-5	-	TRBV3-1/TRBV3-2	TRBD1	TGTGCCAGCAGCTTAACCGGGACAGGGGTACACAAAGAGACCCAGTACTTC	CASSLTGTGVHKETQYF
TRBJ1-2	-	TRBV27	-	TGTGCCAGCGGCTTACGTGGGGGAGGCGGCTACACCTTC	CASGLRGGGGYTF
TRBJ1-4	-	TRBV2	TRBD1	TGTGCCAGCAGCGTAACCGGGACAGCTAATGAAAAACTGTTTTTT	CASSVTGTANEKLFF
TRBJ2-3	-	TRBV5-4	-	TGTGCCAGCAGCTTGGGACAGCGAGCACAGGATACGCAGTATTTT	CASSLGQRAQDTQYF
TRBJ2-3	-	TRBV5-1	-	TGCGCCAGCAGCCAGTCTAGCTCGGGCACAGATACGCAGTATTTT	CASSQSSSGTDTQYF
TRBJ2-5	-	TRBV9	-	TGTGCCAGCAGCGTAGGTGACTTTTTGATAGAGACCCAGTACTTC	CASSVGDFLIETQYF
TRBJ1-1	-	TRBV5-6	-	TGTGCCAGCAGCGCTGGACTGCTAAACACTGAAGCTTTCTTT	CASSAGLLNTEAFF
TRBJ2-7	-	TRBV5-1	-	TGCGCCAGCCAATCAGGTCCCAGCTCCTACGAGCAGTACTTC	CASQSGPSSYEQYF
TRBJ1-6	-	TRBV5-5	TRBD1	TGTGCCAGCAGCGCCGACAGGGGTAAATCACCCCTCCACTTT	CASSADRGKSPLHF
TRBJ1-2	-	TRBV9	-	TGTGCCAGCAGCGTAGACGTAGGGGCGGACTATGGCTACACCTTC	CASSVDVGADYGYTF
TRBJ2-7	once	TRBV6-5	TRBD1	TGTGCCAGCAGTACGCGACAGGGGAGCTACGAGCAGTACTTC	CASSTRQGSYEQYF
TRBJ1-2	-	TRBV2	TRBD1	TGTGCCAGCAGCGCGACAGGGTACGGCTACACCTTC	CASSATGYGYTF
TRBJ2-7	-	TRBV28	-	TGTGCCAGCAGTCCCCCGGGTCGCTACGAGCAGTACTTC	CASSPPGRYEQYF
TRBJ2-5	-	TRBV24-1	TRBD2	TGTGCCACCAGTTTACTTACTAGCGGGGGAGAGACCCAGTACTTC	CATSLLTSGGETQYF
TRBJ1-2	-	TRBV18	TRBD1	TGTGCCAGCTCACCTACAGGGGGGGACTATGGCTACACCTTC	CASSPTGGDYGYTF
TRBJ2-7	-	TRBV10-2	TRBD1	TGCGCCAGCAGTTCTCTGGGACAGGGTTCCTACGAGCAGTACTTC	CASSSLGQGSYEQYF
TRBJ1-3	-	TRBV5-1	TRBD1	TGCGCCAGCAGCTTGGAAGGGACAGTCAGGCGGAACACCATATATTTT	CASSLEGTVRRNTIYF
TRBJ2-4	-	TRBV20-1	-	TGCAGTGCTAGTAGGGGGATCGAAAACATTCAGTACTTC	CSASRGIENIQYF
TRBJ1-1	once	TRBV6-5	-	TGTGCCAGCAGTTACACGACAGCTCGCACTGAAGCTTTCTTT	CASSYTTARTEAFF
TRBJ2-7	-	TRBV29-1	TRBD1	TGCAGCGTTGGATACAGGGGGACGAGGGAGCAGTACTTC	CSVGYRGTREQYF
TRBJ1-1	-	TRBV6-2/TRBV6-3	TRBD1	TGTGCCAGCAGTTCCCAGGGGGCGGCGAACACTGAAGCTTTCTTT	CASSSQGAANTEAFF
TRBJ1-1	once	TRBV5-6	-	TGTGCCAGCAGCTTGCCAGGGAACCCTGAAGCTTTCTTT	CASSLPGNPEAFF
TRBJ1-1	-	TRBV15	-	TGTGCCACCAGCAGAGAGCAGGGGAAGGGGTCGAACACTGAAGCTTTCTTT	CATSREQGKGSNTEAFF
TRBJ1-1	-	TRBV19	-	TGTGCCACCTCCCGGCAGGGTTCATCCACTGAAGCTTTCTTT	CATSRQGSSTEAFF
TRBJ2-5	-	TRBV6-1	-	TGTGCCAGCAGTGAAGTTACGTGGGCGGGGGAGACCCAGTACTTC	CASSEVTWAGETQYF
TRBJ1-1	-	TRBV7-9	-	TGTGCCAGCAGCCCGGGAGGGCAAGAAGCTTTCTTT	CASSPGGQEAFF
TRBJ2-1	once	TRBV7-9	-	TGTGCCAGCGTCCCCACCGGGGGAAAAATCTACAATGAGCAGTTCTTC	CASVPTGGKIYNEQFF
TRBJ1-6	-	TRBV7-6	-	TGTGCCTCTAAGGGGGACGACTCCTATAATTCACCCCTCCACTTT	CASKGDDSYNSPLHF
TRBJ2-7	-	TRBV11-3	-	TGTGCCAGCAGCTTAGATCACGGGGAGCAGTACTTC	CASSLDHGEQYF
TRBJ2-7	-	TRBV27	-	TGTGCCAGCAGTTTATCGGGCGAGACGCAGTCCTACGAGCAGTACTTC	CASSLSGETQSYEQYF
TRBJ1-5	-	TRBV30	-	TGTGCCTGGAGTCAAAGGGGAACTATTGATCAGCCCCAGCATTTT	CAWSQRGTIDQPQHF
TRBJ2-7	-	TRBV5-1	TRBD1	TGCGCCAGCAGCTTGGAACCCCTCGGACAGGGACCCTACGAGCAGTACTTC	CASSLEPLGQGPYEQYF
TRBJ2-7	-	TRBV6-4	-	TGTGCCAACCTGACAGGGACTCTTACCTACGAGCAGTACTTC	CANLTGTLTYEQYF
TRBJ2-7	-	TRBV5-1	TRBD1	TGCGCCAGCAGCTTGGGGGGACAGGGCCCCTACGAGCAGTACTTC	CASSLGGQGPYEQYF
TRBJ2-2	-	TRBV13	TRBD1	TGTGCCAGCAGCAGACTGACAGGGGCCGGGGAGCTGTTTTTT	CASSRLTGAGELFF
TRBJ2-3	-	TRBV19	TRBD2	TGTGCCAGTAGTCTCGGACTAGCTAGCACAGATACGCAGTATTTT	CASSLGLASTDTQYF
TRBJ1-1	-	TRBV29-1	TRBD1	TGCAGCGCTGGACAGGGGATGAACACTGAAGCTTTCTTT	CSAGQGMNTEAFF
TRBJ1-1	-	TRBV5-1	TRBD1	TGCGCCAGCAGGGATGGCAGGACAGGGGGCGCTTCTGAAGCTTTCTTT	CASRDGRTGGASEAFF